Below, one TCR beta chain is given with its context. What this receptor recognizes is not known. This may stem from a read error, because a much larger clone lies one nucleotide away. The V end loses 1 base and the J end loses 6 bases, and a stretch of 13 bases separates them. CDR1 and CDR2 were assigned from the germline V gene as MGHRA and YSYEKL. There are 14 amino acids in the CDR3, from cysteine to valine inclusive. The sequence is cut down to CDR3 DNA, 42 bases in frame from base 1. TCR cDNA was made using 5'RACE template switching, a step that added a universal primer site and unique molecular identifiers. cDNA synthesis was primed from both the TCR alpha and TCR beta constant segments. Library amplification involved two PCR steps, and the second step added sample barcodes and sequencing adapters. Libraries were sequenced on Illumina HiSeq 2500 (2x100 bp) or NovaSeq (2x150 bp). As for the authors' bioinformatics: Reads were demultiplexed and collapsed into UMI consensus sequences with MIGEC, and V(D)J alignment was performed with MiXCR. Using edgeR on replicate PBMC samples, clonotypes were called vaccine-responding if FDR was below 0.01 and the log2 fold change was above 5 up to day 15. Each bulk clonotype received a CD4 or CD8 identity based on whether the sequenced CD4 or CD8 repertoire contained that clonotype at higher abundance. TCRdb reanalyzed the raw reads on its own, using fastp at Q25 for trimming and MiXCR for clone calling, and kept in-frame beta chains. Each CDR3 protein appears once, grouped with its most common genes and DNA. TCRdb's processing, not the study's, gives the V and J calls here. This sample holds approximately 61,000 distinct CDR3 sequences; more than 5.5% were observed only once. Around 44% of the sample lies in the top ten.

This sample is drawn from a study of T cells after yellow fever vaccination (dated by TCRdb to the late 2010s). Background on the whole study: The SMART-Seq v4 Ultra Low Input RNA kit was used to prepare libraries from fractions with low cell numbers. Two healthy male donors, one aged 18 to 29 and one aged 30 to 40 years, were included in the cohort. Blood was collected at multiple timepoints before and after primary and secondary immunization, and bulk PBMC replicates and cell subsets were isolated. To follow T-cell clones before and after both primary and booster YFV17D yellow fever vaccination, bulk TCR alpha and beta repertoires underwent longitudinal sequencing. General conclusions and limits of the study: A small share of clonotypes occurred in both CD4 and CD8 compartments, likely arising from convergent recombination. Because only two donors were included in the study, the extent to which the findings can be generalized is limited. Because abundant contaminating clonotypes from the bulk population could be contained in FACS-sorted repertoires, computational filtering was required. After the booster, most of the clones that had expanded following primary vaccination were detected again (roughly 97% of CD4 and 80% to 90% of CD8), which suggests that memory was broadly maintained. The secondary T-cell response was found to be weaker but faster than the primary response, with a peak reached on day 5 rather than on day 15.

Interpreted using the paper, the treatment or condition label stands for: live attenuated yellow fever vaccine strain. A standard Ficoll-Paque protocol was used to isolate PBMCs from peripheral blood. Dynabeads CD4 and CD8 positive selection kits were used to isolate CD4 and CD8 T-cell fractions. TriZol was used to extract RNA from bulk PBMCs, from CD4 and CD8 fractions, and from dextramer-positive and dextramer-negative fractions. Specimen: CD8+ T cells sorted from PBMCs, collected on the day of the first yellow fever vaccination. The sequence links TRBV4-1 to TRBJ2-7; too little of a D gene remains to name it. The origin of this receptor is a man younger than 30 who received the YFV17D yellow fever vaccine. The CDR3 protein sequence reads: CASSQALQPTEQYV. The DNA sequence is given as TGCGCCAGCAGCCAAGCTCTCCAGCCGACCGAGCAGTACGTC.